The 25 T cell receptor beta chains reported below all come from one sample, sequenced in a study of T cell repertoires in cytomegalovirus infection. These TCRs' antigens remain unknown. MiXCR, run by TCRdb on the reads, gives a single entry per CDR3 protein. The sample lists 900,000 to 950,000 distinct CDR3 sequences, around 30% occurring once. Sequenced material: cultured CD8+ T cells from PBMCs, taken from culture after CMV antigen stimulation. These TCRs come from a human donor in good health (CMV status not recorded). Some clones in this sample may be carry-over from other donors' samples.

This chain links TRBV19 with TRBJ1-2; no reliable D call. V lost 3 bases and J lost 8, with 13 bases in between. The CDR3 length is 13 residues. Germline loops: CDR1 LNHDA, CDR2 SQIVND (reference sequence). DNA of the CDR3: TGTGCCAGTAGTATCTGGGAGGGCGACGGCTACACCTTC. Protein: CASSIWEGDGYTF.

This clonotype was detected ten times or more. This chain connects TRBV7-2 to TRBJ1-6; maybe TRBD1 (6 bases). Germline loops: CDR1 SGHTA, CDR2 FQGNSA. The CDR3 has 14 amino acids. V dropped 5 bases and J dropped 8 bases, with 13 bases sitting between them. The chain's CDR3 is CASSLPYRDSPLHF. CDR3 nucleotides: TGTGCCAGCAGCCTACCGTACAGGGATTCACCCCTCCACTTT.

The chain combines TRBV7-6 with TRBJ2-2; 11 positions agree with TRBD2. Germline assignment: CDR1 SGHVS and CDR2 FNYEAQ. Trimming cost V 3 bases and J 4 bases; bases outside gene matches: 4. The CDR3 is made up of 16 amino acids. CDR3 in amino acids: CASSFRLAGTTGELFF. The CDR3 region has the DNA TGTGCCAGCAGCTTTAGACTAGCGGGGACCACCGGGGAGCTGTTTTTT.

This clonotype was seen only a few times. The gene calls are TRBV6-8 and TRBJ1-4; a possible D gene is TRBD1 (5 bases). CDR3 length: 16 amino acids. Germline V CDR1 and CDR2: MNHGY, SAAAGT. V was pared by 5 bases and J by 0 bases, with 13 bases between. The CDR3 DNA sequence: TGTGCCAGCAGTGGGACCATGGGGGCAACTAATGAAAAACTGTTTTTT. Translating it yields CASSGTMGATNEKLFF.

With regard to this clonotype: Compared with germline, one end of the junction differs, possibly owing to a read error. The chain uses TRBV27 and TRBJ2-1; no clear D. This CDR3 comprises 15 residues. The V gene's germline CDR1 is MNHEY and CDR2 SMNVEV (reference sequence). The CDR3 protein is CASSLSGNEYNEEFF. Written as DNA, the CDR3 is TGTGCCAGCAGTTTATCGGGGAATGAGTACAATGAGGAGTTCTTC.

V gene TRBV7-9 combines with J gene TRBJ2-5; TRBD2 matches 15 bases. The CDR3 has 19 residues. The V and J ends lost 2 bases and 0 bases, in that order; junction bases with no gene match: 7. Germline CDR1 SEHNR, CDR2 FQNEAQ (reference sequence). CDR3 residues: CASSLPGTSGGLYQETQYF. For the CDR3, the DNA is TGTGCCAGCAGCTTACCCGGGACTAGCGGGGGGTTGTACCAAGAGACCCAGTACTTC.

A few counts support this clonotype. The chain links TRBV27 to TRBJ1-1; no reliable D call. CDR1 and CDR2 from the germline V gene are MNHEY and SMNVEV (reference sequence). This CDR3 contains 13 residues. Trimming took off 4 bases at V and 4 bases at J, with 10 bases between the two ends. The CDR3: CASSSLGFTEAFF. The CDR3 nucleotides read TGTGCCAGCAGTTCTCTGGGTTTCACTGAAGCTTTCTTT.

The rearrangement joins TRBV7-9 to TRBJ2-7; D is unresolved. Looked up from germline, CDR1 is SEHNR and CDR2 is FQNEAQ (reference sequence). Trimming took off 1 base at V and 5 bases at J, with 6 bases between the two ends. This CDR3 region has 12 residues. This CDR3 reads CASSLEHNEQYF. Written as DNA, the CDR3 is TGTGCCAGCAGCTTAGAACACAACGAGCAGTACTTC.

This chain links TRBV6-5 with TRBJ1-4; D may be TRBD1 (5 bases). Per germline, CDR1 MNHEY and CDR2 SVGAGI. The CDR3 covers 15 residues. The V gene lost 2 bases and the J gene lost 2 bases, with 9 bases spanning the gap. The CDR3 loop reads CASSYGGRTNEKLFF. CDR3 nucleotide sequence: TGTGCCAGCAGTTACGGGGGGAGGACTAATGAAAAACTGTTTTTT.

This clonotype turned up a few times. The CDR3 region is CASSSPRMRNIQYF. The CDR3 DNA reads as TGTGCCAGCAGTTCTCCCCGGATGAGAAACATTCAGTACTTC. V usage is TRBV28 and J usage is TRBJ2-4; D not resolved. CDR3 length: 14 amino acids. V was clipped by 4 bases and J by 6 bases, with 13 bases between them. CDR1 and CDR2 from the germline V gene are MDHEN and SYDVKM.

The table lists this clonotype with a few counts. The V gene is TRBV19, the J gene TRBJ2-2; tentative D call: TRBD2 (5 bases). With 3 bases removed from V and 4 bases from J, the gap between germline ends came to 6 bases. CDR1 and CDR2 from the germline V gene are LNHDA and SQIVND (reference sequence). CDR3 length equals 13 residues. CDR3 in amino acids: CASSMRVTGELFF. The CDR3 region has the DNA TGTGCCAGTAGTATGCGGGTCACCGGGGAGCTGTTTTTT.

This clonotype has only a few counts. The rearrangement joins TRBV19 to TRBJ2-1; D possibly matches TRBD1 or TRBD2 (5 bases each). Germline CDR1 reads LNHDA; CDR2 reads SQIVND (reference sequence). There are 17 residues in the CDR3. Trimming left V 0 bases short and J 0 bases short, with 12 bases between. The CDR3 loop reads CASSIDSPGSSYNEQFF. DNA of the CDR3: TGTGCCAGTAGTATAGATTCCCCAGGGAGCTCCTACAATGAGCAGTTCTTC. Complete variable domain (other parts from reference TRBV19 and TRBJ2-1): DGGITQSPKYLFRKEGQNVTLSCEQNLNHDAMYWYRQDPGQGLRLIYYSQIVNDFQKGDIAEGYSVSREKKESFPLTVTSAQKNPTAFYLCASSIDSPGSSYNEQFFGPGTRLTVL.

Many counts were recorded for this clonotype. The V call is TRBV12-3 or TRBV12-4, the J call TRBJ1-6; D is possibly TRBD1 (6 bases). The CDR3 is 11 amino acids. Trimming took 5 bases from V and 14 from J, leaving 10 bases between them. The CDR3 sequence is CASSPGVTLHF. Here the CDR3 DNA reads TGTGCCAGCAGTCCAGGGGTCACCCTCCACTTT.

This clonotype was counted once. It is likely a read error, because the conserved phenylalanine at the end of the CDR3 is missing. V and J are TRBV7-8 and TRBJ2-3; 10 bases line up with TRBD2. CDR1 is SGHVS, CDR2 FQNEAQ, per germline. The CDR3 loop spans 16 amino acids. CDR3 loop: CASSLVAGGWGDSQYL. The CDR3, as DNA: TGTGCCAGCAGCTTAGTAGCGGGGGGTTGGGGAGATTCGCAGTATCTT.

This clonotype showed up just a few times. The genes are TRBV6-2 or TRBV6-3 and TRBJ2-7; a possible D gene is TRBD1 (6 bases). Germline V gene data show CDR1 as MNHEY and CDR2 as SVGEGT. The CDR3 is 13 amino acids. V was clipped by 5 bases and J by 2 bases, with 10 bases between them. The CDR3 region has the DNA TGTGCCAGCAGTCCCAACAGGGCCTACGAGCAGTACTTC. Protein sequence: CASSPNRAYEQYF.

CDR3 DNA: TGTGCCAGCAGCTTAGTCAACGGCGGGGATTCCTACAATGAGCAGTTCTTC. Residues: CASSLVNGGDSYNEQFF. The V gene is TRBV7-3, the J gene TRBJ2-1; possibly TRBD2 for D (6 bases). The ends were cut back, 2 bases at V and 1 base at J, with 15 bases in the middle. This CDR3 region has 17 residues. Germline values: CDR1 SGHTA, CDR2 FQGTGA.

This chain joins TRBV6-1 and TRBJ1-6; no reliable D call. The germline V gene encodes CDR1 MNHNS and CDR2 SASEGT. The CDR3 covers 16 residues. V lost 0 bases, J lost 8 bases, and 14 bases lay in between. The CDR3 DNA is TGTGCCAGCAGTGAAGCGGCAGCCGTAGGCTATTCACCCCTCCACTTT. Translating gives CASSEAAAVGYSPLHF.

Ten or more counts support this clonotype. V is TRBV6-1 and J is TRBJ2-1, with 9 positions matching TRBD2. V lost 4 bases and J lost 2; bases outside the gene matches: 9. The germline gives CDR1 MNHNS, CDR2 SASEGT. CDR3 size: 17 residues. The CDR3 DNA sequence: TGTGCCAGCAGTGTCCTATGGCCTAGCGGGGCCTACAATGAGCAGTTCTTC. It is translated as CASSVLWPSGAYNEQFF.

This chain links TRBV15 with TRBJ2-7; tentatively, D is TRBD1 (6 bases). This CDR3 comprises 17 residues. The germline V gene has CDR1 LNHNV and CDR2 YYDKDF (reference sequence). Trimming shortened V by 5 bases and J by 1 base, and 21 bases separated the two germline ends. Written as DNA, the CDR3 is TGTGCCACCAGCTCCACCGTCCTCCGGGACACGTCCTACGAGCAGTACGTC. This gives the protein CATSSTVLRDTSYEQYV.

In this sample, this clonotype turned up a few times. At one end, the junction sequence differs from germline, possibly due to a read error. V and J are TRBV7-2 and TRBJ2-7; 10 bases align to TRBD2. The CDR3 runs 15 residues. Germline V lookup: CDR1 SGHTA, CDR2 FQGNSA. Here the CDR3 DNA reads TGTGCCAGCACCTTAAATAGCGGGGGGCCGTTCGAGCAGTACTTC. It encodes CASTLNSGGPFEQYF.

This chain uses TRBV7-9 with TRBJ1-5; D might be TRBD1 (6 bases). V was trimmed by 1 base and J by 3 bases, leaving 16 bases between them. This CDR3 region has 17 residues. Germline V CDR1 and CDR2: SEHNR, FQNEAQ (reference sequence). The CDR3 nucleotides are TGTGCCAGCAGCTTAGATCGTACTGCGGGACACAATCAGCCCCAGCATTTT. It encodes CASSLDRTAGHNQPQHF.

This clonotype has ten or more counts. The chain has TRBV12-3 or TRBV12-4 and TRBJ1-2; 8 bases are shared with TRBD1. CDR3 size: 13 residues. J lost 3 bases, V lost 6 bases, and 3 bases had no gene match. CDR3 nucleotide sequence: TGTGCCAGCAGCCCGACAGGGGACTATGGCTACACCTTC. It codes for CASSPTGDYGYTF.

This clonotype was seen ten or more times. This sequence joins TRBV2 and TRBJ2-1; unclear D gene. CDR3 length equals 14 residues. The germline CDR1 and CDR2 sequences are SNHLY and FYNNEI. Trimming cost V 3 bases and J 8 bases, with 14 bases left between them. The CDR3 region is CASSEIENYHEQFF. The CDR3 bases are TGTGCCAGCAGTGAGATTGAGAATTATCATGAGCAGTTCTTC.

The chain uses TRBV2 and TRBJ2-3; 10 bases are a match to TRBD1. V gave up 4 bases and J gave up 6 bases; unmatched junction bases: 13. The V gene's germline CDR1 is SNHLY and CDR2 FYNNEI. This CDR3 contains 17 residues. As DNA, the CDR3 is TGTGCCAGCAGTGGAGGGAGACAGGGGGCTATCGGGGATACGCAGTATTTT. Its translation: CASSGGRQGAIGDTQYF.

This clonotype was recorded at least ten times. V is TRBV7-2 and J is TRBJ2-3, with a possible D match to TRBD2 (5 bases). Trimming took 4 bases from V and 3 from J, leaving 14 bases between them. CDR1 is SGHTA, CDR2 FQGNSA, per germline. The CDR3 spans 15 residues. CDR3 sequence reads: CASSSTSGVTDTQYF. The CDR3 DNA is TGTGCCAGCAGCTCCACTAGTGGGGTAACAGATACGCAGTATTTT.